This entry describes one T cell receptor beta chain. The entry originates in a study of blood T cell repertoires in COVID-19. Some clones are missing from TCRdb's copy, which holds only in-frame ones; the method was immunoSEQ multiplex PCR. The sample holds about 150,000 clones, about 86% seen once. V was pared by 5 bases and J by 3 bases, with 4 bases of the junction left unmatched. This CDR3 is built from 14 residues. Germline lookup yields CDR1 MNHEY and CDR2 SVGEGT. This receptor was identified in a man over 45 with active or convalescent COVID-19. The specimen was peripheral blood. J is TRBJ2-1 and V is TRBV6-2 or TRBV6-3; 7 nucleotides line up with TRBD1. The chain's CDR3 is CASSKTGRYNEQFF. CDR3 nucleotide sequence: TGTGCCAGCAGTAAGACAGGGCGCTACAATGAGCAGTTCTTC.